A selection of T cell receptor beta chains follows, all from one sample in a study of OX40 agonist ivuxolimab in advanced cancers. Using immunoSEQ multiplex PCR, the repertoire was profiled, and TCRdb retains in-frame clones only, with some absent. Among 70,000 or so clones listed, around four fifths were seen once. The material sequenced was CD4+ or CD8+ T cells sorted from blood, taken in a trial of the OX40 agonist ivuxolimab. The receptors stem from an adult with an advanced solid tumor such as melanoma, head and neck, liver or kidney cancer. Each CDR3 is given with its conserved first and last residue. D genes are given only for firm matches.

D | J | V | CDR3
. | TRBJ1-1 | TRBV21-1 | CASSKRGGGTEAFF
. | TRBJ1-2 | TRBV28 | CASSSAARGGYTF
. | TRBJ2-4 | TRBV7-3 | CASSPTGGAGKNIQYF
. | TRBJ1-4 | TRBV6-1 | CASSEAAGRGNEKLFF
. | TRBJ1-1 | TRBV9 | CASSVVTNTEAFF
TRBD1 | TRBJ1-5 | TRBV28 | CASNDRDRGRRGNQPQHF
TRBD1 | TRBJ1-5 | TRBV18 | CASSPDRGGNQPQHF
TRBD1 | TRBJ2-3 | TRBV4-1 | CASSDWGQGRSTDTQYF
TRBD2 | TRBJ2-1 | TRBV9 | CASSVDPSGAGNEQFF
. | TRBJ2-7 | TRBV7-8 | CASSLEGATYEQYF
TRBD1 | TRBJ2-2 | TRBV6-5 | CASSYRDRDTGELFF
. | TRBJ1-2 | TRBV28 | CASSLPGTRGYTF
TRBD2 | TRBJ2-3 | TRBV7-9 | CASSPGGGPTDTQYF
TRBD2 | TRBJ2-1 | TRBV5-1 | CASSPNPSGGYNEQFF
. | TRBJ2-7 | TRBV2 | CASITGRGGIRQYF
. | TRBJ2-7 | TRBV2 | CASSKAYEQYF
. | TRBJ2-7 | TRBV29-1 | CSVEVWGTEQYF
TRBD1 | TRBJ1-4 | TRBV28 | CASTRPGTDEKLFF
. | TRBJ1-3 | TRBV5-4 | CASSLGVSGNTIYF
TRBD2 | TRBJ2-1 | TRBV11-2 | CASSYSGLAGVYNEQFF
. | TRBJ2-1 | TRBV4-1 | CASSQGPGAVVAHEQFF
TRBD1 | TRBJ1-2 | TRBV2 | CASSLGQAGANYGYTF
. | TRBJ1-3 | TRBV2 | CASSEARNTIYF
. | TRBJ1-3 | TRBV2 | CASRRRNGNTIYF
. | TRBJ2-7 | TRBV29-1 | CSVAQGGYEQYF
. | TRBJ2-3 | TRBV5-6 | CASSLRGTDTQYF
TRBD2 | TRBJ2-7 | TRBV28 | CASSGDTSGSYEQYF
TRBD2 | TRBJ2-3 | TRBV19 | CASSRGGTDTQYF
TRBD1 | TRBJ2-5 | TRBV9 | CASSVDGQGRETQYF